Sequencing of this T cell receptor (beta chain) was carried out in a study of regulatory T cells in long-lasting Graves disease. Whole-study results and caveats: Persistent disease preferred TRBV28, TRBJ1-2 and TRBJ2-5. Newly diagnosed patients had higher TCR diversity than persistent Graves' patients did.

Noted time point: persistent/refractory GD, antithyroid drugs over 5 years with positive TRAb. The TCR library was prepared using RNA isolated from PBMCs. This clonotype has a handful of counts. Its antigen is still unknown. Sequencing libraries for TCR beta were prepared with iRepertoire HTBI primers and Arm-PCR of CDR3 regions. TCRdb ran MiXCR on the multiplex PCR reads and lists one entry per CDR3 protein. The data contain under 500,000 distinct CDR3 sequences, less than 25% of them singletons. CDR1 is MNHNS and CDR2 is SASEGT in the germline V gene. The length of the CDR3 is 13 residues. The V end lost 10 bases, the J end lost 7 bases, and 14 bases lay between the germline ends.

This specimen consisted of peripheral blood mononuclear cells (PBMCs), obtained when the disease was refractory, from a patient treated with antithyroid drugs. This chain uses TRBV6-1 with TRBJ1-6, with no clear D. The TCR comes from a female donor with Graves disease. CDR3 in amino acids: CATRSGDNSPLHF. CDR3 nucleotides: TGTGCCACCCGGTCGGGAGACAATTCACCCCTCCACTTT.